This TCR beta chain was documented in a study of blood T cell repertoires in COVID-19. CDR1 LGHNA and CDR2 YNFKEQ come from the germline V gene. The CDR3 is 14 residues long. Deletions cut 4 bases from V and 7 bases from J, with 13 bases between. Profiling relied on immunoSEQ multiplex PCR, and the TCRdb table lists in-frame clones only, not all of them. Here the sample spans approximately 250,000 clones, approximately 82% being singletons. The TCR sequence derives from a man between 40 and 49 years old who had recovered from COVID-19. Sample: PBMCs or T cells enriched from blood (not recorded which). The chain employs TRBV4-2 and TRBJ1-4; D not resolved. The CDR3 region has the DNA TGTGCCAGCAGCCGAGCCGAGGCCGGTGAAAAACTGTTTTTT. Its translation is CASSRAEAGEKLFF.